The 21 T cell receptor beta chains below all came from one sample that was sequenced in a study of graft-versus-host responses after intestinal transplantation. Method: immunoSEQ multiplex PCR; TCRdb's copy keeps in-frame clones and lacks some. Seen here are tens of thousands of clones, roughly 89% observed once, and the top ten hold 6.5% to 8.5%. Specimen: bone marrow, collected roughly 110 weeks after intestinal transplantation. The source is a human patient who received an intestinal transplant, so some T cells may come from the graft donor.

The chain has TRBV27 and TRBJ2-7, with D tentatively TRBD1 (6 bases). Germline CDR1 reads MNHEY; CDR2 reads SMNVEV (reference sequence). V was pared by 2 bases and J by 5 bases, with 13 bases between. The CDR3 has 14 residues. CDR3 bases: TGTGCCAGCAGTTTAGCAGGGGTGGGCCACGAGCAGTACTTC. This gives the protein CASSLAGVGHEQYF.

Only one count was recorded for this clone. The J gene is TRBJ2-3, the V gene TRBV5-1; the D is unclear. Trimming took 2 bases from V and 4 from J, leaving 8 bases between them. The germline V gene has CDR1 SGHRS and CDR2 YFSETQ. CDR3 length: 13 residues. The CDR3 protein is CASSFNPPDTQYF. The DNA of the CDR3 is TGCGCCAGCAGCTTTAACCCCCCAGATACGCAGTATTTT.

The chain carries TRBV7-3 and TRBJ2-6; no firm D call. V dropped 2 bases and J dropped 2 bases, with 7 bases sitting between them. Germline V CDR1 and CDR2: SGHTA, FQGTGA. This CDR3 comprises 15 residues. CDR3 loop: CASSLGYAGANVLTF. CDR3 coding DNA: TGTGCCAGCAGCTTAGGGTATGCTGGGGCCAACGTCCTGACTTTC.

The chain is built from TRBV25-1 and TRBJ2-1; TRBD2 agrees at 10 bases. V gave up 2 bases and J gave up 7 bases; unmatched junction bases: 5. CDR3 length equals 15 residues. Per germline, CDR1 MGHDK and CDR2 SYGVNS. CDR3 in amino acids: CASSELAGASNEQFF. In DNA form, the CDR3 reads TGTGCCAGCAGTGAACTAGCGGGAGCTTCGAATGAGCAGTTCTTC.

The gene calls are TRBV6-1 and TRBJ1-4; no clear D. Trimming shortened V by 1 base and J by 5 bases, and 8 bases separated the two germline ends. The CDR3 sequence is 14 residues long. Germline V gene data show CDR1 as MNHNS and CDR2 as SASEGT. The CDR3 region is CASSEGPANEKLFF. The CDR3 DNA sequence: TGTGCCAGCAGTGAAGGTCCAGCAAATGAAAAACTGTTTTTT.

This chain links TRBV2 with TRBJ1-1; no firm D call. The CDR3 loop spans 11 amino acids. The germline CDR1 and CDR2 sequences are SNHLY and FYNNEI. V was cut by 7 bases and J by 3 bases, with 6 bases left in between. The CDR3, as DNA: TGTGCCAGCAAAGTGGACACTGAAGCTTTCTTT. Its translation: CASKVDTEAFF. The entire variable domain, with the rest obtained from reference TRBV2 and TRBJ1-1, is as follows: EPEVTQTPSHQVTQMGQEVILRCVPISNHLYFYWYRQILGQKVEFLVSFYNNEISEKSEIFDDQFSVERPDGSNFTLKIRSTKLEDSAMYFCASKVDTEAFFGQGTRLTVV.

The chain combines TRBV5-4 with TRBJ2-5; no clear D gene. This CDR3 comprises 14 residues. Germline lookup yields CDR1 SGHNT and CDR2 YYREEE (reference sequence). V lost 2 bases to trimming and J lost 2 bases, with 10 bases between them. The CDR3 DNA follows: TGTGCCAGCAGCTTAGGAAGCGAACAAGAGACCCAGTACTTC. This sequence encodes CASSLGSEQETQYF.

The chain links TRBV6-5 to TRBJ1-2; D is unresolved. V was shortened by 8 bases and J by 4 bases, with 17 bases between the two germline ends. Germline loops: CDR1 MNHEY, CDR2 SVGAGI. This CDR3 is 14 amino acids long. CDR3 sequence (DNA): TGTGCCAGCCGGAGGGAAAGAGGCATCTATGGCTACACCTTC. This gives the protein CASRRERGIYGYTF.

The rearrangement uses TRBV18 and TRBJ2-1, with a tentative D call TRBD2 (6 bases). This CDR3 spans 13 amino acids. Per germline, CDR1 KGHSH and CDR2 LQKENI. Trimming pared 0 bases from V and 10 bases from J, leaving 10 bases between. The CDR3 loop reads CASSPPGLAEQFF. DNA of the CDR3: TGTGCCAGCTCACCACCGGGGCTAGCGGAGCAGTTCTTC.

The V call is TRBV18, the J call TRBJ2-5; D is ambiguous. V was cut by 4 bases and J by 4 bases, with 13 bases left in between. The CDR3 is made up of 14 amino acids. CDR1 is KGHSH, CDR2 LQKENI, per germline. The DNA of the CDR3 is TGTGCCAGCTCACGATCGACCACGGGAGAGACCCAGTACTTC. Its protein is CASSRSTTGETQYF.

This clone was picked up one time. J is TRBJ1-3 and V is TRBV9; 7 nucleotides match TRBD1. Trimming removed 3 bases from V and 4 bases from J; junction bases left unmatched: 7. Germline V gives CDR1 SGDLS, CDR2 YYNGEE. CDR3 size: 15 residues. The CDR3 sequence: CASSAPTGRGNTIYF. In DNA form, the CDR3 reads TGTGCCAGCAGCGCGCCGACAGGGCGCGGAAACACCATATATTTT.

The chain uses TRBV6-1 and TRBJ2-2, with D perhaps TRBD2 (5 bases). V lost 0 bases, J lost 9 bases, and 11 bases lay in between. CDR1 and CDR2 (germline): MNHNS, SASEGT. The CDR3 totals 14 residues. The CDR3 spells CASSEAAGLRELFF. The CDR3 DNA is TGTGCCAGCAGTGAAGCTGCGGGTCTGCGGGAGCTGTTTTTT.

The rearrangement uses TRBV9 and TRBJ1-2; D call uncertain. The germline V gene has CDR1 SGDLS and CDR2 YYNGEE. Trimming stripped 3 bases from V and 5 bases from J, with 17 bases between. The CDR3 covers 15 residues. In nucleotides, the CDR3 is TGTGCCAGCAGCGACGGTCGTGTGGTAGAATATGGCTACACCTTC. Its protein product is CASSDGRVVEYGYTF.

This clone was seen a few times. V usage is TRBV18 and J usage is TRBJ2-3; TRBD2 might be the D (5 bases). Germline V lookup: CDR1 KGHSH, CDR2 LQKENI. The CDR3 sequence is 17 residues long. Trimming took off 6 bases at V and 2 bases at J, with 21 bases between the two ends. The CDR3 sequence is CASSSVGAEGNTDTQYF. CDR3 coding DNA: TGTGCCAGCTCTTCGGTGGGAGCGGAAGGAAACACAGATACGCAGTATTTT.

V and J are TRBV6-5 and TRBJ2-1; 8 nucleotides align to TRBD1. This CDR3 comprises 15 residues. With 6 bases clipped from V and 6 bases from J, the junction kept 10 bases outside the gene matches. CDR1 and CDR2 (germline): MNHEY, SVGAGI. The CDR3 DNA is TGTGCCAGCAGGAGTACCGGGACAGGCCCCAATGAGCAGTTCTTC. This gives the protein CASRSTGTGPNEQFF.

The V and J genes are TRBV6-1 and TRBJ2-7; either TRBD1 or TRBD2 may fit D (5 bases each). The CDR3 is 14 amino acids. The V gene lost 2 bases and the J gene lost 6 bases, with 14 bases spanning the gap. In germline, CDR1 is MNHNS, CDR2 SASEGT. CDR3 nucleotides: TGTGCCAGCAGTGAATGGGAGACAGATCTCGAGCAGTACTTC. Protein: CASSEWETDLEQYF.

CDR3: CASSFGDRGYEQYF. The CDR3 coding sequence is TGTGCCAGTAGTTTTGGGGACAGGGGGTACGAGCAGTACTTC. V and J are TRBV19 and TRBJ2-7; TRBD1 agrees at 11 bases. The CDR3 is 14 amino acids. Germline CDR1 and CDR2: LNHDA and SQIVND (reference sequence). Losses at the gene ends were 5 bases for V and 4 bases for J; bases not matched to a gene: 4.

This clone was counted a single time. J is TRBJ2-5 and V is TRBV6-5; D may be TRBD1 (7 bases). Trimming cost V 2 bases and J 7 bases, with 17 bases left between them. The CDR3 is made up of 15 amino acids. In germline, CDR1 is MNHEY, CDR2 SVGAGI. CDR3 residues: CASSYGDSPGVTQYF. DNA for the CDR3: TGTGCCAGCAGTTACGGGGACAGCCCGGGGGTGACCCAGTACTTC.

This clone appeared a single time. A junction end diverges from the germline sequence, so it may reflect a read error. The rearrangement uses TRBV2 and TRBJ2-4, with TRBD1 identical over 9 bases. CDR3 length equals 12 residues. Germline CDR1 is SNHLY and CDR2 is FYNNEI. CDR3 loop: CASRGQGSEVPF. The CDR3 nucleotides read TGTGCCAGCAGGGGACAGGGCTCGGAGGTTCCCTTC.

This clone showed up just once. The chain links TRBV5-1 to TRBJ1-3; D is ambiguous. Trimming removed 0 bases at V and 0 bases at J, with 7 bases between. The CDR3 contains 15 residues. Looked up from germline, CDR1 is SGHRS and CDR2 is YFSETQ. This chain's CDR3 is CASSLDGISGNTIYF. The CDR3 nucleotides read TGCGCCAGCAGCTTGGACGGGATCTCTGGAAACACCATATATTTT.

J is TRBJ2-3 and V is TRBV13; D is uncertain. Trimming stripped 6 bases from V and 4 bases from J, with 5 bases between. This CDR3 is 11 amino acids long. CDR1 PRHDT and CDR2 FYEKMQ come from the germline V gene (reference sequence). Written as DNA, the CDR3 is TGTGCCAGCAGTACTTCAGATACGCAGTATTTT. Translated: CASSTSDTQYF.